This T cell receptor beta chain is from a study of blood T cell repertoires in COVID-19 (TCRdb year 2020). For the wider study: The collaborator samples originated in the United States, Italy and Spain and spanned the acute and convalescent phases of COVID-19. The material from the prospective study consisted of cDNA or gDNA derived from T cells, B-cell-depleted T cells, or PBMCs. Subjects who had been exposed to COVID-19, were actively infected with it, or had recovered from it provided the deeply sampled blood TCRbeta repertoires that made up the dataset. The repertoires were released in a freely available public database intended as a resource for research on the immune response to SARS-CoV-2. Samples came from the ongoing ImmuneRACE study (first 160 participants) plus 1,254 subjects from 6 global collaborators. Sample metadata almost always included a de-identified subject ID, COVID-19 status, age in years and sex. HLA class I and class II types, where available, came from metadata supplied by the sample provider rather than from assay-based typing. Overall study results and their limits: The quantity of clinical and demographic metadata differed by source and by participant and was supplied without curation.

CDR1 and CDR2, looked up from the germline V gene (reference sequence), are MNHEY and SMNVEV. From its cysteine to its phenylalanine, the CDR3 spans 14 amino acids. Only the CDR3 portion is preserved as DNA: 42 bases, with reading frame beginning at the first base. The trim is 7 bases for V and 6 bases for J, with a gap of 18 bases between the germline ends. The immunoSEQ Assay, a bias-controlled multiplex PCR, was used to amplify TCRbeta CDR3 regions from genomic DNA. The source study handled its data this way. The number of nucleated cells in each sample was estimated from the amplification of reference gene primers within the assay. To quantify the absolute abundance of each unique TCRbeta CDR3 rearrangement, sequence reads were collapsed and filtered. For each sample, productive Simpson clonality was calculated as the square root of Simpson's diversity index over productive rearrangements. TCRdb retrieved this table from immuneACCESS and kept in-frame rearrangements only. Not all clones are present; in checked studies, unresolved V genes account for under half, and no reason is known for the remainder. The V and J calls and the clone size are those of that table, but D and trimming were determined from the DNA. For this sample there are roughly 60,000 clones; approximately 88% appear just once. The ten largest clones capture under 4.5% of the sample.

Each collaborating institution followed its own protocols to collect whole blood in K2EDTA tubes. For TCRbeta analysis, collaborator samples were shipped as frozen whole blood, as isolated PBMCs, or as DNA extracted from either sample type. With respect to this clone: Its antigen is still unknown. The input lacks base qualities; no much larger clone sits a single base away.

Input material: peripheral blood. The source is a human donor in a cohort sampled during active COVID-19. The chain joins TRBV27 to TRBJ1-1, with a tentative D gene TRBD1 over 5 matching bases. The nucleotide sequence reads as follows: TGTGCCAGCATCAAAAACGGGGGATGGGCTGAAGCTTTCTTT. It specifies CASIKNGGWAEAFF.